The 19 T cell receptor beta chains below come from one sample, sequenced in a study of T cell responses to AZD1222 COVID-19 vaccine. Sequencing used immunoSEQ multiplex PCR; TCRdb keeps in-frame clones, though not all of them. Of 150,000 or so clones in the sample, approximately 90% were seen once. Sample: peripheral blood, taken on day 0 of AZD1222 vaccination. Receptor source: an adult in good health.

The chain couples TRBV19 to TRBJ1-1, with a possible D match to TRBD1 (5 bases). Looked up from germline, CDR1 is LNHDA and CDR2 is SQIVND (reference sequence). The CDR3 extends over 15 amino acids. V was shortened by 1 base and J by 4 bases, with 13 bases between the two germline ends. This CDR3 is CASSIVAGIGTEAFF. CDR3 sequence (DNA): TGTGCCAGTAGTATAGTGGCAGGGATCGGCACTGAAGCTTTCTTT.

This chain links TRBV24-1 with TRBJ2-1, with D unclear. V lost 0 bases and J 6 bases, leaving 8 bases between the germline ends. This CDR3 spans 14 amino acids. CDR1 is KGHDR, CDR2 SFDVKD, per germline. CDR3 nucleotide sequence: TGTGCCACCAGTGATTTGAGGTCCGTCAATGAGCAGTTCTTC. It is translated as CATSDLRSVNEQFF.

The J gene is TRBJ1-5, the V gene TRBV7-4, with 8 bases identical to TRBD1. The CDR3 is 17 amino acids. The ends lost 6 bases at V and 1 base at J; junction bases unmatched: 11. Germline CDR1 SGHVT, CDR2 SQSDAQ. The CDR3 sequence: CASSFRTGRCSNQPQHF. The DNA of the CDR3 is TGTGCCAGCAGTTTTCGGACAGGGAGATGCAGCAATCAGCCCCAGCATTTT.

V usage is TRBV12-3 or TRBV12-4 and J usage is TRBJ2-7; no clear D gene. Trimming pared 5 bases from V and 5 bases from J, leaving 13 bases between. This CDR3 spans 13 amino acids. CDR3 nucleotide sequence: TGTGCCAGCAGTCTCCCCCCTACGAACGAGCAGTACTTC. The encoded protein is CASSLPPTNEQYF.

The chain has TRBV15 and TRBJ1-1; possible D gene TRBD1, 6 bases. CDR1 and CDR2 (germline): LNHNV, YYDKDF (reference sequence). This CDR3 has 14 residues. Deletions cut 6 bases from V and 5 bases from J, with 16 bases between. CDR3 sequence: CATSHPGHLTEAFF. The CDR3, as DNA: TGTGCCACCAGTCACCCGGGACACTTAACTGAAGCTTTCTTT.

This rearrangement joins TRBV5-4 to TRBJ1-6, with D possibly matching TRBD1 (6 bases). CDR1 SGHNT and CDR2 YYREEE come from the germline V gene (reference sequence). This CDR3 has 15 residues. The V end was cut by 3 bases, the J end by 10 bases, with 17 bases between. Here the CDR3 reads CASSSRQAGESPLHF. The CDR3 nucleotides are TGTGCCAGCAGCTCCCGACAGGCAGGGGAATCACCCCTCCACTTT.

The chain links TRBV7-9 to TRBJ2-1; 9 nucleotides agree with TRBD2. With V trimmed by 5 bases and J by 7 bases, 12 bases remained unmatched. The CDR3 length is 16 residues. Looked up from germline, CDR1 is SEHNR and CDR2 is FQNEAQ (reference sequence). The CDR3 region is CASSLRPGLARNEQFF. In nucleotides, the CDR3 is TGTGCCAGCAGCCTACGCCCGGGACTAGCTCGAAATGAGCAGTTCTTC.

The chain uses TRBV24-1 and TRBJ2-1; TRBD2 is a possible D gene (6 bases). The length of the CDR3 is 14 residues. CDR1 and CDR2 (germline): KGHDR, SFDVKD. Deletions cut 0 bases from V and 10 bases from J, with 12 bases between. This CDR3 reads CATSDLAGWWEQFF. The CDR3 nucleotides read TGTGCCACCAGTGATTTGGCGGGGTGGTGGGAGCAGTTCTTC.

This chain connects TRBV13 to TRBJ2-2, with a tentative D call TRBD2 (6 bases). Germline V gives CDR1 PRHDT, CDR2 FYEKMQ (reference sequence). V lost 5 bases and J lost 5, with 9 bases in between. CDR3 length: 13 amino acids. CDR3 residues: CASSPGGTGELFF. CDR3 DNA: TGTGCCAGCAGCCCCGGGGGAACCGGGGAGCTGTTTTTT. Variable domain in full (rest from reference TRBV13 and TRBJ2-2): AAGVIQSPRHLIKEKRETATLKCYPIPRHDTVYWYQQGPGQDPQFLISFYEKMQSDKGSIPDRFSAQQFSDYHSELNMSSLELGDSALYFCASSPGGTGELFFGEGSRLTVL.

This clone has a single count. The chain is built from TRBV11-3 and TRBJ1-1; D gene ambiguous. V lost 3 bases and J lost 0, with 5 bases in between. CDR3 length: 13 residues. The germline V gene has CDR1 SGHNT and CDR2 YENEEA. Here the CDR3 DNA reads TGTGCCAGCAGCTTGAGGATGAACACTGAAGCTTTCTTT. This codes for CASSLRMNTEAFF.

V gene TRBV5-6 combines with J gene TRBJ1-5; no firm D call. Germline CDR1 SGHDT, CDR2 YYEEEE. Trimming removed 1 base from V and 5 bases from J, with 22 bases in between. The CDR3 is 18 amino acids. Written as DNA, the CDR3 is TGTGCCAGCAGCTTGATTAACAGACCCCCAGGAGGCGATCAGCCCCAGCATTTT. Protein: CASSLINRPPGGDQPQHF.

Here the CDR3 DNA reads TGCGCCAGCAGCCAAGATTTTGTTGGAGGTCGGCCCCAGCATTTT. It translates to CASSQDFVGGRPQHF. V usage is TRBV4-3 and J usage is TRBJ1-5; D is uncertain. Trimming removed 0 bases at V and 9 bases at J, with 15 bases between. The CDR3 is made up of 15 amino acids. The germline V gene has CDR1 LGHNA and CDR2 YSLEER.

This clone appeared a few times. Written as DNA, the CDR3 is TGTGCCAGCAGTGCTAGCGGGGGCACAGATACGCAGTATTTT. It is translated as CASSASGGTDTQYF. This rearrangement joins TRBV6-4 to TRBJ2-3; 9 bases map to TRBD2. With 4 bases clipped from V and 1 base from J, the junction kept 0 bases outside the gene matches. The CDR3 is 14 amino acids. Germline V lookup: CDR1 MRHNA, CDR2 SNTAGT.

This chain uses TRBV5-8 with TRBJ2-5, with D uncertain. The CDR3 contains 15 residues. Looked up from germline, CDR1 is SGHTS and CDR2 is YDEGEE. V lost 0 bases, J lost 2 bases, and 11 bases lay in between. The CDR3, as DNA: TGTGCCAGCAGCTTGGAGGTCGCAACTCAAGAGACCCAGTACTTC. Translating it yields CASSLEVATQETQYF.

This CDR3 reads CASSYSGSMPGETQYF. As DNA, the CDR3 is TGTGCCAGCAGTTATTCGGGCAGTATGCCGGGGGAGACCCAGTACTTC. The V call is TRBV6-5, the J call TRBJ2-5; D may be TRBD2 (5 bases). Germline V gives CDR1 MNHEY, CDR2 SVGAGI. The CDR3 consists of 16 residues. With 3 bases removed from V and 5 bases from J, the gap between germline ends came to 19 bases.

The chain uses TRBV18 and TRBJ2-7, with TRBD1 matching over 8 bases. Germline CDR1 reads KGHSH; CDR2 reads LQKENI. This CDR3 spans 15 amino acids. V lost 3 bases and J lost 5; bases outside the gene matches: 9. The CDR3 protein is CASSPTQGAVHEQYF. Here the CDR3 DNA reads TGTGCCAGCTCACCGACTCAGGGGGCGGTCCACGAGCAGTACTTC.

The sample holds one count of this clone. The rearrangement uses TRBV6-5 and TRBJ1-1; unclear D gene. V was clipped by 3 bases and J by 4 bases, with 15 bases between them. This CDR3 is built from 15 residues. CDR1 is MNHEY, CDR2 SVGAGI, per germline. CDR3 sequence: CASSYRLRAGTEAFF. DNA for the CDR3: TGTGCCAGCAGTTATAGGTTACGGGCAGGCACTGAAGCTTTCTTT.

The J gene is TRBJ2-5, the V gene TRBV7-9; D not certain. Per the germline V gene, CDR1 is SEHNR and CDR2 is FQNEAQ (reference sequence). The CDR3 runs to 12 residues. With 5 bases removed from V and 7 bases from J, the gap between germline ends came to 11 bases. This CDR3 is CASSPDILTQYF. CDR3 in DNA: TGTGCCAGCAGCCCCGACATTTTGACCCAGTACTTC.

The rearrangement joins TRBV6-5 to TRBJ2-2, with TRBD2 matching 9 bases. CDR1 and CDR2 (germline): MNHEY, SVGAGI. V shed 9 bases and J 5 bases; nucleotides not matched to a gene: 7. This CDR3 is built from 14 residues. CDR3 residues: CASNSGGGTGELFF. CDR3 in DNA: TGTGCCAGTAATAGCGGGGGAGGAACCGGGGAGCTGTTTTTT.